Shown below are 21 T cell receptor beta chains from a single sample sequenced in a study of beta chain features in type 1 diabetes. Expressed TCRB transcripts got sequenced, as all isolated RNA was reverse transcribed. Some clones are missing from TCRdb's copy, which holds only in-frame ones; the method was immunoSEQ multiplex PCR. Altogether hundreds of thousands of clones are present, less than 10% being singletons, with the ten largest covering less than 0.5%. Sequences were obtained from central memory CD4+ T cells from blood. The receptors shown here come from a woman younger than 30 in good health.

CDR3 region: CASSLTHTNTDTQYF. The CDR3 DNA follows: TGTGCCAGCAGCCTCACACACACTAACACAGATACGCAGTATTTT. This sequence joins TRBV9 and TRBJ2-3; D not resolved. V lost 4 bases and J 2 bases, leaving 14 bases between the germline ends. This CDR3 is built from 15 residues. Looked up from germline, CDR1 is SGDLS and CDR2 is YYNGEE.

This rearrangement joins TRBV7-8 to TRBJ2-7; D is uncertain. The CDR3 covers 14 residues. V lost 2 bases, J lost 2 bases, and 10 bases lay in between. Germline CDR1 and CDR2: SGHVS and FQNEAQ. The CDR3, as DNA: TGTGCCAGCAGCTTAAGCGCAGTTGCCTACGAGCAGTACTTC. This gives the protein CASSLSAVAYEQYF. Using reference TRBV7-8 and TRBJ2-7 for the parts outside the CDR3, the full variable domain is GAGVSQSPRYKVAKRGQDVALRCDPISGHVSLFWYQQALGQGPEFLTYFQNEAQLDKSGLPSDRFFAERPEGSVSTLKIQRTQQEDSAVYLCASSLSAVAYEQYFGPGTRLTVT.

The V gene is TRBV28, the J gene TRBJ1-1; D might be TRBD1 (5 bases). Trimming removed 4 bases from V and 0 bases from J, with 18 bases in between. Germline V gene sequence: CDR1 MDHEN, CDR2 SYDVKM. The CDR3 loop spans 17 amino acids. CDR3 DNA: TGTGCCAGCAGTTCCCCCTGGGGTAGGGGCTTGAACACTGAAGCTTTCTTT. Amino acid sequence: CASSSPWGRGLNTEAFF.

V is TRBV4-1 and J is TRBJ2-1; TRBD2 is a possible D gene (5 bases). Trimming cost V 4 bases and J 5 bases, with 15 bases left between them. Germline lookup yields CDR1 MGHRA and CDR2 YSYEKL. The CDR3 spans 15 residues. The CDR3 loop is CASSLPRFGDNEQFF. CDR3 nucleotides: TGCGCCAGCAGCCTGCCTAGATTCGGGGACAATGAGCAGTTCTTC.

The chain employs TRBV7-8 and TRBJ2-6; 7 nucleotides align to TRBD2. Germline V lookup: CDR1 SGHVS, CDR2 FQNEAQ. The J segment lost 0 bases and the V segment lost 7 bases, leaving 9 bases of the junction unmatched. The CDR3 contains 17 residues. In DNA form, the CDR3 reads TGTGCCAGCATCAATAGGCGGGGGAGCTCTGGGGCCAACGTCCTGACTTTC. Translated, it gives CASINRRGSSGANVLTF.

The rearrangement uses TRBV5-1 and TRBJ2-7; 7 bases map to TRBD1. Looked up from germline, CDR1 is SGHRS and CDR2 is YFSETQ. V shed 0 bases and J 3 bases; nucleotides not matched to a gene: 6. The length of the CDR3 is 15 residues. The CDR3 sequence: CASSLGTGPRYEQYF. For the CDR3, the DNA is TGCGCCAGCAGCTTGGGGACAGGTCCCCGCTACGAGCAGTACTTC.

This clone showed up just a few times. The rearrangement uses TRBV2 and TRBJ2-7; perhaps TRBD2 as D (5 bases). In germline, CDR1 is SNHLY, CDR2 FYNNEI. The CDR3 spans 14 residues. Trimming shortened V by 6 bases and J by 4 bases, and 16 bases separated the two germline ends. In nucleotides, the CDR3 is TGTGCCAGCAGCCTTATAGCGATAGGATACGAGCAGTACTTC. Encoded protein: CASSLIAIGYEQYF.

This clone was found a few times. The sample carries other DNA sequences with the same CDR3. This rearrangement joins TRBV9 to TRBJ2-3, with 15 bases matching TRBD2. This CDR3 contains 17 residues. V was pared by 0 bases and J by 4 bases, with 3 bases of the junction left unmatched. Germline V CDR1 and CDR2: SGDLS, YYNGEE. CDR3 sequence reads: CASSVGTSGRAADTQYF. The CDR3 coding sequence is TGTGCCAGCAGCGTAGGGACTAGCGGGAGGGCCGCAGATACGCAGTATTTT.

This clone was counted only a few times. The J gene is TRBJ2-7, the V gene TRBV7-2; TRBD2 matches at 8 bases. The CDR3 loop spans 17 amino acids. Per germline, CDR1 SGHTA and CDR2 FQGNSA. Unmatched junction bases numbered 18, after V lost 4 bases and J lost 7 bases. CDR3 sequence reads: CASSSTVYGRAHHEQYF. DNA for the CDR3: TGTGCCAGCAGCTCGACAGTATACGGGAGGGCCCATCATGAGCAGTACTTC.

The chain uses TRBV7-2 and TRBJ2-7; 10 bases align to TRBD2. Trimming at V came to 4 bases and at J to 2 bases, leaving 5 bases not matched to a gene. This CDR3 comprises 15 residues. Per germline, CDR1 SGHTA and CDR2 FQGNSA. CDR3 sequence: CASSSLAGGTYEQYF. CDR3 sequence (DNA): TGTGCCAGCAGCTCTTTAGCGGGAGGCACCTACGAGCAGTACTTC.

This rearrangement joins TRBV11-1 to TRBJ2-5; TRBD1 is a possible D gene (6 bases). Germline V CDR1 and CDR2: SGHAT, FQDESV (reference sequence). The CDR3 is made up of 16 amino acids. Trimming left V 5 bases short and J 4 bases short, with 20 bases between. The CDR3 loop reads CASSPTGTIRGETQYF. CDR3 DNA: TGTGCCAGCAGCCCCACCGGGACAATTAGAGGAGAGACCCAGTACTTC.

This clone was observed at least ten times. V is TRBV13 and J is TRBJ2-1; D remains ambiguous. CDR1 PRHDT and CDR2 FYEKMQ come from the germline V gene (reference sequence). The CDR3 is 12 residues long. V dropped 2 bases and J dropped 8 bases, with 7 bases sitting between them. In nucleotides, the CDR3 is TGTGCCAGCAGCTTACAACGCTATGAGCAGTTCTTC. Encoded protein: CASSLQRYEQFF.

This clone was seen ten or more times. V and J are TRBV7-2 and TRBJ1-5; D not resolved. The V end lost 2 bases, the J end lost 5 bases, and 10 bases lay between the germline ends. CDR3 length equals 14 residues. Per germline, CDR1 SGHTA and CDR2 FQGNSA. CDR3 loop: CASSLIWVDQPQHF. For the CDR3, the DNA is TGTGCCAGCAGCTTAATCTGGGTTGATCAGCCCCAGCATTTT.

The chain employs TRBV5-4 and TRBJ2-1, with unresolved D. CDR3 length equals 13 residues. With 1 base removed from V and 6 bases from J, the gap between germline ends came to 8 bases. Germline CDR1 and CDR2: SGHNT and YYREEE (reference sequence). CDR3 nucleotide sequence: TGTGCCAGCAGCTTGTGGACCATCAATGAGCAGTTCTTC. This gives the protein CASSLWTINEQFF.

This clone was counted only a few times. This chain uses TRBV7-2 with TRBJ2-1; TRBD2 matches 7 bases. The V segment lost 6 bases and the J segment 5 bases; nucleotides outside the gene matches: 10. The CDR3 totals 15 residues. Germline CDR1 and CDR2: SGHTA and FQGNSA. CDR3 nucleotides: TGTGCCAGCAGGACTTTGGGAGGGCCGAACAATGAGCAGTTCTTC. It is translated as CASRTLGGPNNEQFF.

The chain links TRBV14 to TRBJ2-2; D might be TRBD1 (6 bases). The CDR3 has 19 residues. Trimming removed 0 bases at V and 2 bases at J, with 19 bases between. The germline CDR1 and CDR2 sequences are SGHDN and FVKESK. CDR3 sequence reads: CASSQDYLGGSFNTGELFF. In DNA form, the CDR3 reads TGTGCCAGCAGCCAAGACTATCTTGGGGGCAGTTTTAACACCGGGGAGCTGTTTTTT.

This clone was detected a few times. V is TRBV5-1 and J is TRBJ2-1; 9 bases map to TRBD2. The CDR3 sequence is 15 residues long. Per germline, CDR1 SGHRS and CDR2 YFSETQ. V gave up 1 base and J gave up 6 bases; unmatched junction bases: 5. CDR3 sequence: CASSLILAGANEQFF. CDR3 coding DNA: TGCGCCAGCAGCTTGATATTAGCGGGAGCCAATGAGCAGTTCTTC.

This clone was seen more than once but under ten times. This chain joins TRBV28 and TRBJ2-1; D is undetermined. Germline CDR1 and CDR2: MDHEN and SYDVKM. The CDR3 totals 11 residues. Trimming cost V 6 bases and J 7 bases, with 7 bases left between them. CDR3 region: CASRQKNEQFF. The DNA of the CDR3 is TGTGCCAGCAGGCAAAAGAATGAGCAGTTCTTC.

This sequence joins TRBV4-3 and TRBJ2-4; 9 bases match TRBD2. Per germline, CDR1 LGHNA and CDR2 YSLEER. V was pared by 0 bases and J by 7 bases, with 10 bases of the junction left unmatched. The CDR3 is 17 amino acids. The CDR3 region is CASSQDPYSGSGNIQYF. CDR3 nucleotide sequence: TGCGCCAGCAGCCAAGATCCCTATAGCGGGAGTGGGAACATTCAGTACTTC.

Only a few counts were recorded for this clone. V and J are TRBV7-2 and TRBJ2-3; D is unclear. This CDR3 spans 15 amino acids. V was cut by 2 bases and J by 1 base, with 10 bases left in between. The germline CDR1 and CDR2 sequences are SGHTA and FQGNSA. CDR3 protein: CASSLYGSRTDTQYF. The CDR3 nucleotides read TGTGCCAGCAGCTTATACGGTTCTCGCACAGATACGCAGTATTTT. Complete variable domain (other parts from reference TRBV7-2 and TRBJ2-3): GAGVSQSPSNKVTEKGKDVELRCDPISGHTALYWYRQSLGQGLEFLIYFQGNSAPDKSGLPSDRFSAERTGGSVSTLTIQRTQQEDSAVYLCASSLYGSRTDTQYFGPGTRLTVL.

This clone was seen only a few times. The chain combines TRBV4-3 with TRBJ2-5; 11 bases match TRBD2. This CDR3 is built from 16 residues. Trimming took 4 bases from V and 5 from J; bases not matched to a gene: 9. The germline gives CDR1 LGHNA, CDR2 YSLEER. The CDR3 region has the DNA TGCGCCAGCAGCCCGCGACTAGCGGGGTTCCAGGAGACCCAGTACTTC. This sequence encodes CASSPRLAGFQETQYF.